Presented here are 20 T cell receptor beta chains from one specimen sequenced in a study of regulatory T cells in long-lasting Graves disease. Noted time point: newly diagnosed GD, antithyroid drugs for less than 3 months. The TCR library was prepared using RNA isolated from PBMCs. Arm-PCR of CDR3 regions and iRepertoire HTBI primers were the basis on which TCR beta libraries were built. One entry per CDR3 protein, called by TCRdb with MiXCR from the multiplex PCR reads. Among around 450,000 distinct CDR3 sequences listed, 14% to 15% were seen once. The sample was also reused in another study, on T cells in Graves' hyperthyroidism and ophthalmopathy.

The sample was peripheral blood mononuclear cells (PBMCs), taken at new diagnosis, from a patient treated with antithyroid drugs. Receptor source: a woman aged 25-40 years with Graves disease.

The table lists this clonotype with a few counts. This chain connects TRBV20-1 to TRBJ2-6; D is undetermined. CDR1 and CDR2 (germline): DFQATT, SNEGSKA (reference sequence). Between the trimmed V and J ends, which lost 5 bases and 2 bases, there was a span of 7 bases. This CDR3 is 13 amino acids long. The CDR3 region has the DNA TGCAGTGCTCTACCTACTGGGGCCAACGTCCTGACTTTC. Translation: CSALPTGANVLTF.

This clonotype showed up many times. The chain couples TRBV12-3 or TRBV12-4 to TRBJ1-2, with D maybe TRBD1 (6 bases). V gave up 7 bases and J gave up 8 bases, with 20 bases separating them. This CDR3 region has 14 residues. The CDR3 DNA is TGTGCCAGCACCGTGGCACGGGGGCATTACGGCTACACCTTC. Its translation is CASTVARGHYGYTF.

V usage is TRBV28 and J usage is TRBJ2-7; D unresolved. Germline V CDR1 and CDR2: MDHEN, SYDVKM. This CDR3 region has 17 residues. V lost 5 bases and J lost 0, with 20 bases in between. CDR3 DNA: TGTGCCAGCAGTCCACTCCCCGGGTGGGCCCGCTCCTACGAGCAGTACTTC. This codes for CASSPLPGWARSYEQYF.

This clonotype was seen many times. This chain links TRBV28 with TRBJ1-1; D remains unclear. The ends were cut back, 6 bases at V and 0 bases at J, with 8 bases in the middle. CDR1 and CDR2 (germline): MDHEN, SYDVKM. This CDR3 is 13 amino acids long. The CDR3 nucleotides read TGTGCCAGCAGCGGAGGTCTGAACACTGAAGCTTTCTTT. Residues: CASSGGLNTEAFF.

This clonotype was observed at least ten times. This chain connects TRBV7-2 to TRBJ2-7; D is uncertain. Germline V gene sequence: CDR1 SGHTA, CDR2 FQGNSA. Between the trimmed V and J ends, which lost 5 bases and 3 bases, there was a span of 8 bases. This CDR3 spans 12 amino acids. Here the CDR3 reads CASSPQIYEQYF. The CDR3 nucleotides read TGTGCCAGCAGCCCCCAGATCTACGAGCAGTACTTC.

This clonotype has ten or more counts. The genes are TRBV6-5 and TRBJ1-1, with 9 positions matching TRBD1. CDR1 is MNHEY, CDR2 SVGAGI, per germline. There are 14 residues in the CDR3. The junction had 2 bases not matched to a gene; V was cut back by 2 bases and J by 4 bases. CDR3 region: CASSYGQGITEAFF. Written as DNA, the CDR3 is TGTGCCAGCAGTTACGGACAGGGGATCACTGAAGCTTTCTTT.

The table lists this clonotype with a few counts. The V gene is TRBV2, the J gene TRBJ2-3; 11 nucleotides align to TRBD2. Trimming removed 7 bases from V and 4 bases from J; junction bases left unmatched: 13. CDR1 is SNHLY, CDR2 FYNNEI, per germline. The CDR3 covers 17 residues. Written as DNA, the CDR3 is TGTGCCAGCACCCCGGGACTAGCGGTCCTCCAGGCAGATACGCAGTATTTT. This translates into CASTPGLAVLQADTQYF.

At least ten counts were recorded for this clonotype. V and J are TRBV13 and TRBJ2-1; 12 bases are shared with TRBD2. The CDR3 length is 16 residues. CDR1 PRHDT and CDR2 FYEKMQ come from the germline V gene (reference sequence). V shed 5 bases and J 8 bases; nucleotides not matched to a gene: 10. The CDR3 nucleotides read TGTGCCAGCAGCGTCGGGACTAGCGGGTTTACAGATGAGCAGTTCTTC. It specifies CASSVGTSGFTDEQFF.

This clonotype showed up many times. The chain joins TRBV7-3 to TRBJ2-2; TRBD2 matches at 7 bases. The germline V gene has CDR1 SGHTA and CDR2 FQGTGA. The CDR3 extends over 18 amino acids. Trimming at V came to 5 bases and at J to 9 bases, leaving 21 bases not matched to a gene. The chain's CDR3 is CASSVEREKEMVGRELFF. As DNA, the CDR3 is TGTGCCAGCAGCGTCGAGCGGGAAAAAGAGATGGTAGGCCGGGAGCTGTTTTTT.

The J gene is TRBJ2-2, the V gene TRBV18, with D possibly being TRBD1 (5 bases). CDR1 and CDR2 (germline): KGHSH, LQKENI. The ends were cut back, 5 bases at V and 5 bases at J, with 21 bases in the middle. This CDR3 spans 17 amino acids. As DNA, the CDR3 is TGTGCCAGCTCAAGTTCCCCCGCGACAGTAGGAACCGGGGAGCTGTTTTTT. Translating gives CASSSSPATVGTGELFF.

The V and J genes are TRBV18 and TRBJ2-3, with 7 bases lining up with TRBD1. This CDR3 spans 16 amino acids. Germline lookup yields CDR1 KGHSH and CDR2 LQKENI. The junction had 9 bases not matched to a gene; V was cut back by 1 base and J by 5 bases. CDR3 region: CASSPQIGGQGDTQYF. In nucleotides, the CDR3 is TGTGCCAGCTCACCACAAATAGGGGGCCAGGGAGATACGCAGTATTTT.

The chain links TRBV19 to TRBJ2-7, with 9 positions matching TRBD1. Germline V lookup: CDR1 LNHDA, CDR2 SQIVND (reference sequence). The ends lost 1 base at V and 2 bases at J; junction bases unmatched: 3. CDR3 length: 15 residues. CDR3 sequence reads: CASSIGGQGTYEQYF. CDR3 sequence (DNA): TGTGCCAGTAGTATAGGCGGACAGGGGACCTACGAGCAGTACTTC.

This clonotype was counted ten times or more. The rearrangement links TRBV5-1 to TRBJ1-1; a possible D gene is TRBD1 (5 bases). This CDR3 contains 15 residues. V gave up 3 bases and J gave up 0 bases, with 12 bases separating them. From germline, CDR1 is SGHRS and CDR2 YFSETQ. The CDR3 here is CASSSDPTVNTEAFF. Here the CDR3 DNA reads TGCGCCAGCAGCTCCGACCCGACAGTGAACACTGAAGCTTTCTTT.

In its sample, this clonotype was seen many times. The chain recombines TRBV6-1 with TRBJ2-1; D not resolved. Germline CDR1 reads MNHNS; CDR2 reads SASEGT. V gave up 2 bases and J gave up 8 bases, with 7 bases separating them. This CDR3 has 12 amino acids. Written as DNA, the CDR3 is TGTGCCAGCAGTGAACCCGTCTATGAGCAGTTCTTC. It translates to CASSEPVYEQFF.

This clonotype was detected only a few times. The chain is built from TRBV30 and TRBJ2-7, with 12 positions matching TRBD1. V was clipped by 3 bases and J by 0 bases; unmatched bases: 3. Germline values: CDR1 GTSNPN, CDR2 SVGIG (reference sequence). The CDR3 sequence is 15 residues long. The CDR3 DNA is TGTGCCTGGAGCCTGGGACAGGGGGCCTCCTACGAGCAGTACTTC. This translates into CAWSLGQGASYEQYF.

This clonotype has a count of ten or more. V is TRBV12-3 or TRBV12-4 and J is TRBJ1-5; unclear D gene. The V and J ends lost 4 bases and 2 bases respectively, with 9 bases between them. The CDR3 contains 14 residues. The CDR3 loop reads CASSSAGGNQPQHF. The CDR3 nucleotides read TGTGCCAGCAGTTCGGCAGGAGGCAATCAGCCCCAGCATTTT.

This clonotype appeared many times. The rearrangement joins TRBV30 to TRBJ2-3; 12 bases are shared with TRBD2. Trimming cost V 2 bases and J 3 bases; bases outside gene matches: 0. In germline, CDR1 is GTSNPN, CDR2 SVGIG (reference sequence). This CDR3 region has 14 residues. CDR3 DNA sequence: TGTGCCTGGAGTACTAGCGGGAGGACAGATACGCAGTATTTT. It codes for CAWSTSGRTDTQYF.

With respect to this clonotype: Compared with germline, one end of the junction differs, possibly owing to a read error. The chain employs TRBV11-2 and TRBJ2-3, with 9 bases that match TRBD1. The J call could be wrong; TRBJ1-1 is a better fit for the DNA end. Germline CDR1 and CDR2: SGHAT and FQNNGV. The CDR3 is 12 residues long. The CDR3, as DNA: TGTGCCAGCAGCCTAGAGACAGGGGGAGCTTTCTTT. Translation: CASSLETGGAFF.

This sequence joins TRBV4-1 and TRBJ2-7; no clear D gene. CDR1 and CDR2 from the germline V gene are MGHRA and YSYEKL. With 1 base removed from V and 2 bases from J, the gap between germline ends came to 15 bases. The CDR3 runs to 16 residues. The CDR3 DNA follows: TGCGCCAGCAGCCAAGGTTATCTAGGGCTACCCTACGAGCAGTACTTC. Protein product: CASSQGYLGLPYEQYF.

V gene TRBV6-2 or TRBV6-3 combines with J gene TRBJ2-7; D is ambiguous. Germline V gene sequence: CDR1 MNHEY, CDR2 SVGEGT. V was pared by 8 bases and J by 1 base, with 15 bases between. This CDR3 is built from 14 residues. The CDR3 DNA sequence: TGTGCCAGCTTTTTGGCACCGACTTCCTACGAGCAGTACTTC. Protein: CASFLAPTSYEQYF.